This TCR beta chain was captured in a study of identifying expanded T cells in peripheral blood. The method was immunoSEQ multiplex PCR; TCRdb's version includes in-frame clones alone and lacks a portion of them. Of some 81,000 clones in the sample, approximately 84% were seen once. General study findings and limits: Clone count variance between roughly two-week samples rose with total template count. Differentially abundant clones: approximately 1.3 between replicates, about 15 at about two weeks, less than 25 at four.

Collection occurred without any documented infections or immune events in donors. This CDR3 has 12 residues. Germline V gene lookup returns CDR1 MDHEN and CDR2 SYDVKM. V was trimmed by 2 bases and J by 11 bases, leaving 13 bases between them. Note on this clone: Its antigen remains unknown.

The TCR was taken from a person aged 18 to 70 in good health. V gene TRBV28 combines with J gene TRBJ2-7, with no clear D. The sample taken for sequencing was blood. Here the CDR3 reads CASSLAPLGEYF. The CDR3 DNA reads TGTGCCAGCAGTTTAGCTCCCCTTGGGGAGTACTTC.